Included here is one TCR beta chain sequence, with context. Other nucleotide sequences in the sample specify the same CDR3. As defined, naive CD8 cells were CD45RO-negative and positively selected for CCR7, with terminally differentiated effector memory CD45RA+ cells excluded. Germline loops: CDR1 SGHNT, CDR2 YYREEE (reference sequence). V shed 0 bases and J shed 1 base, with 11 bases lying between them. The CDR3 runs to 15 residues. Produced via immunoSEQ multiplex PCR; TCRdb's table is partial and in-frame only. Here the sample spans around 2,000,000 clones, around 96% being singletons. The sample originates from a study of shared clonotypes between healthy human individuals.

Sequencing was performed on naive CD8+ T cells sorted from blood. The chain carries TRBV5-4 and TRBJ2-7; D is tentatively TRBD1 or TRBD2 (7 bases each). This clonotype originated in a man between 18 and 29 years old in good health. The CDR3 spells CASSLGQGGSYEQYF. CDR3 DNA: TGTGCCAGCAGCTTGGGTCAGGGGGGGTCCTACGAGCAGTACTTC.